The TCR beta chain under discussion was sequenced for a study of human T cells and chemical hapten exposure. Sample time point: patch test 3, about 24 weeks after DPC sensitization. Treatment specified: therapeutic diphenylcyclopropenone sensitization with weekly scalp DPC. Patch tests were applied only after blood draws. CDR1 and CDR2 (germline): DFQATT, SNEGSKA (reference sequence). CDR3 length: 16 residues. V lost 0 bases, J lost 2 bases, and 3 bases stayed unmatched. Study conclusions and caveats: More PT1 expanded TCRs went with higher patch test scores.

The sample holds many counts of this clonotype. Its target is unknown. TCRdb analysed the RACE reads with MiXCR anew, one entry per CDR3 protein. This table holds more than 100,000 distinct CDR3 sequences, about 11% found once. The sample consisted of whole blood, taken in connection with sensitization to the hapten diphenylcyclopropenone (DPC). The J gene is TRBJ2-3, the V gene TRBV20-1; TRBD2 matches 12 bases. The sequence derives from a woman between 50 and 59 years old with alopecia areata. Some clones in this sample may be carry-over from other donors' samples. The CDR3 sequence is CSARDWTSGDTDTQYF. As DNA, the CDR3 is TGCAGTGCTAGAGATTGGACTAGCGGGGACACAGATACGCAGTATTTT.